There are many counts of the clone carrying this T cell receptor (beta chain). Its antigen is still unknown. This CDR3 is 17 amino acids long. The germline CDR1 and CDR2 sequences are SGHRS and YFSETQ. With 0 bases removed from V and 2 bases from J, the gap between germline ends came to 17 bases. The data were taken from a study of T cell repertoires in cytomegalovirus infection. Overall study context: TCR beta signatures that were public indicated CMV infection and matching HLA type. Study findings and constraints: Cumulative public TCR beta family frequency identified CMV carriers with the relevant HLA. HLA-C-restricted CMV-specific TCR beta clonotypes prevailed in the ex vivo response.

TCRdb recomputed calls from the reads with MiXCR, one row per CDR3 protein. Among about 230,000 distinct CDR3 sequences listed, approximately 6.7% were seen once. The sequenced sample consisted of PBMCs. The chain recombines TRBV5-1 with TRBJ2-5, with D possibly matching TRBD2 (5 bases). The source of this sequence is a human donor in good health (CMV status not recorded). Some clones in this sample may be carry-over from other donors' samples. The CDR3 DNA follows: TGCGCCAGCAGCTTGGTGACTTGGGCAGCGGCGCAAGAGACCCAGTACTTC. Residues: CASSLVTWAAAQETQYF.